These 16 T cell receptor beta chains originate from one sample sequenced in a study of blood T cell repertoires in COVID-19. Using immunoSEQ multiplex PCR, the repertoire was profiled, and TCRdb retains in-frame clones only, with some absent. Among fewer than 100,000 clones listed, 65% to 90% were seen once. Sequencing was performed on peripheral blood. The receptors were gathered from a man in his fifties or sixties with acute or convalescent COVID-19.

Here the CDR3 reads CASSLAKGVVTEAFF. CDR3 DNA sequence: TGCGCCAGCAGCTTGGCCAAGGGGGTCGTTACTGAAGCTTTCTTT. The chain carries TRBV5-1 and TRBJ1-1, with D tentatively TRBD1 (6 bases). The CDR3 runs to 15 residues. Germline CDR1 reads SGHRS; CDR2 reads YFSETQ. Trimming left V 0 bases short and J 5 bases short, with 14 bases between.

The chain recombines TRBV18 with TRBJ2-1, with TRBD2 identical over 9 bases. This CDR3 region has 16 residues. V gave up 3 bases and J gave up 9 bases; unmatched junction bases: 12. Per the germline V gene, CDR1 is KGHSH and CDR2 is LQKENI. The CDR3 DNA sequence: TGTGCCAGCTCACCTAGTCGAGCGGGAGGCCGGGGTGAGCAGTTCTTC. Translating it yields CASSPSRAGGRGEQFF.

This clone was counted only a few times. V usage is TRBV6-2 or TRBV6-3 and J usage is TRBJ2-7, with TRBD1 matching 8 bases. This CDR3 has 17 residues. V lost 2 bases to trimming and J lost 6 bases; unmatched junction nucleotides: 15. Germline V gene lookup returns CDR1 MNHEY and CDR2 SVGEGT. The CDR3 region has the DNA TGTGCCAGCAGTTACCTTGGACAGGGCTACCCTTCCCGCGAGCAGTACTTC. Its translation is CASSYLGQGYPSREQYF.

This rearrangement joins TRBV5-1 to TRBJ1-1, with 10 bases lining up with TRBD1. CDR3 length: 15 amino acids. Germline CDR1 is SGHRS and CDR2 is YFSETQ. Losses at the gene ends were 4 bases for V and 1 base for J; bases not matched to a gene: 4. In DNA, the CDR3 is TGCGCCAGCAGCAACCGGGACAGGGGGAACACTGAAGCTTTCTTT. Translated, it gives CASSNRDRGNTEAFF.

This chain joins TRBV6-5 and TRBJ1-2, with TRBD1 matching over 8 bases. Germline CDR1 is MNHEY and CDR2 is SVGAGI. This CDR3 has 13 residues. V was clipped by 5 bases and J by 8 bases; unmatched bases: 7. The CDR3 is CASSPTGERGYTF. CDR3 nucleotides: TGTGCCAGCAGTCCGACAGGGGAGCGGGGCTACACCTTC.

V is TRBV6-5 and J is TRBJ2-3, with 8 nucleotides matching TRBD1. The junction had 8 bases not matched to a gene; V was cut back by 8 bases and J by 4 bases. This CDR3 has 14 amino acids. Germline V CDR1 and CDR2: MNHEY, SVGAGI. The CDR3 sequence is CASETGALPDTQYF. In DNA, the CDR3 is TGTGCCAGCGAGACAGGGGCTCTGCCAGATACGCAGTATTTT.

The CDR3 protein is CASSLGIFRANYGYTF. The CDR3 DNA sequence: TGTGCCAGCAGCTTGGGGATCTTTCGGGCTAACTATGGCTACACCTTC. This chain uses TRBV5-4 with TRBJ1-2, with D uncertain. This CDR3 has 16 amino acids. The V and J ends lost 0 bases and 0 bases respectively, with 12 bases between them. Germline V lookup: CDR1 SGHNT, CDR2 YYREEE (reference sequence).

The CDR3 protein is CASSYSRGRGSNEQFF. The CDR3 DNA is TGTGCCAGCAGTTACTCACGTGGGAGGGGCTCTAATGAGCAGTTCTTC. The rearrangement links TRBV6-5 to TRBJ2-1; 7 nucleotides match TRBD2. This CDR3 region has 16 residues. Per the germline V gene, CDR1 is MNHEY and CDR2 is SVGAGI. Trimming cost V 0 bases and J 7 bases; bases outside gene matches: 9.

This sequence joins TRBV2 and TRBJ1-1, with a weak D call TRBD1 (6 bases). V was clipped by 6 bases and J by 1 base, with 12 bases between them. The CDR3 totals 14 residues. CDR1 SNHLY and CDR2 FYNNEI come from the germline V gene. The CDR3 loop reads CASRESTGNTEAFF. For the CDR3, the DNA is TGTGCCAGCAGAGAATCGACAGGGAACACTGAAGCTTTCTTT. The variable domain in full, completed from reference TRBV2 and TRBJ1-1, reads EPEVTQTPSHQVTQMGQEVILRCVPISNHLYFYWYRQILGQKVEFLVSFYNNEISEKSEIFDDQFSVERPDGSNFTLKIRSTKLEDSAMYFCASRESTGNTEAFFGQGTRLTVV.

This clone has just one count. The chain carries TRBV24-1 and TRBJ2-3, with D possibly being TRBD1 (5 bases). Trimming removed 7 bases from V and 3 bases from J, with 16 bases in between. This CDR3 has 15 residues. The germline CDR1 and CDR2 sequences are KGHDR and SFDVKD. The CDR3, as DNA: TGTGCCACCAGCGATGGACCCCCAGGGACAGATACGCAGTATTTT. It yields the protein CATSDGPPGTDTQYF.

This chain joins TRBV30 and TRBJ1-2; no clear D gene. V lost 1 base to trimming and J lost 8 bases, with 11 bases between them. The CDR3 is 12 amino acids. Germline V gene data show CDR1 as GTSNPN and CDR2 as SVGIG (reference sequence). CDR3 bases: TGTGCCTGGAGTGGGGCCCGATGGGGCTACACCTTC. Translated: CAWSGARWGYTF.

This clone was detected only once. The gene calls are TRBV27 and TRBJ2-2; D possibly corresponds to TRBD1 (6 bases). The germline V and J ends were trimmed by 6 bases and 2 bases, with 13 bases remaining between them. Germline loops: CDR1 MNHEY, CDR2 SMNVEV (reference sequence). The CDR3 covers 15 residues. CDR3 sequence (DNA): TGTGCCAGCAGCCGAACAGGGTTCAACACCGGGGAGCTGTTTTTT. It codes for CASSRTGFNTGELFF.

This chain links TRBV15 with TRBJ2-5; 8 nucleotides align to TRBD1. This CDR3 has 13 residues. The V gene end was trimmed by 1 base and the J gene end by 7 bases; junction bases not matched to a gene: 2. Germline values: CDR1 LNHNV, CDR2 YYDKDF (reference sequence). The CDR3 nucleotides read TGTGCCACCAGCAGAGGACAGGGGCGGACCCAGTACTTC. This translates into CATSRGQGRTQYF.

V is TRBV12-3 or TRBV12-4 and J is TRBJ1-1; 7 positions match TRBD1. CDR3 length: 13 amino acids. The junction had 9 bases not matched to a gene; V was cut back by 7 bases and J by 7 bases. The CDR3 DNA reads TGTGCCAGCACCATATCTAGACAGGGTGAAGCTTTCTTT. Protein sequence: CASTISRQGEAFF.

CDR3 region: CASGLVGQGARGGYTF. For the CDR3, the DNA is TGTGCTAGTGGTTTGGTGGGGCAGGGGGCGAGAGGAGGCTACACCTTC. This chain uses TRBV12-5 with TRBJ1-2, with 8 bases identical to TRBD1. V lost 0 bases to trimming and J lost 8 bases; unmatched junction nucleotides: 11. The CDR3 spans 16 residues. Germline CDR1 reads LGHNT; CDR2 reads FRNRAP.

CDR3 bases: TGTGCCAGTAAGCACAGGGAAGGCACTGAAGCTTTCTTT. Protein: CASKHREGTEAFF. The J gene is TRBJ1-1, the V gene TRBV19; D may be TRBD1 (6 bases). The CDR3 is 13 residues long. Germline V gene sequence: CDR1 LNHDA, CDR2 SQIVND (reference sequence). V lost 7 bases and J 4 bases, leaving 13 bases between the germline ends.